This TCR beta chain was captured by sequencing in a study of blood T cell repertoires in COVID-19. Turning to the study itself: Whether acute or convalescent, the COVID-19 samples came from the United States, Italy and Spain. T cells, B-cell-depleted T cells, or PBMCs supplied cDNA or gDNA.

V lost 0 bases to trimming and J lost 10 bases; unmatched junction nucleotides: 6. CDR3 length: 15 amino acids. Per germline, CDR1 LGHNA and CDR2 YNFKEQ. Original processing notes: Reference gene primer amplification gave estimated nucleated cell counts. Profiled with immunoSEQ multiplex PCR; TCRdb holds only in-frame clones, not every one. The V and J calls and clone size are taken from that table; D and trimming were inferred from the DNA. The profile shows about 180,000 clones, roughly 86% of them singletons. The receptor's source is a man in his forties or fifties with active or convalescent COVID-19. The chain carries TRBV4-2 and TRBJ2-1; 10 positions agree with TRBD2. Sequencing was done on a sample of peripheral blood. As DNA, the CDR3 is TGTGCCAGCAGCCAAGATCAAGCTAGCGGGGGCGAGCAGTTCTTC. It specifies CASSQDQASGGEQFF.